This record looks at one T cell receptor (beta chain) sequence and its context. The V gene's germline CDR1 is MNHEY and CDR2 SMNVEV (reference sequence). The CDR3 runs to 13 residues. Trimming cost V 2 bases and J 10 bases; bases outside gene matches: 4. This specimen comes from a study of blood T cell repertoires in COVID-19. On the study more broadly: Acute and convalescent COVID-19 samples came from the United States, Italy and Spain.

Libraries were prepared by immunoSEQ multiplex PCR; TCRdb keeps only in-frame clonotypes and omits some of them. This repertoire shows hundreds of thousands of clones, approximately 88% found once; its top ten account for about 8%. Seattle patients were enrolled while actively infected and followed longitudinally. This clonotype originated in a woman aged 50 to 60 with COVID-19, enrolled during active disease. The chain employs TRBV27 and TRBJ2-1; 8 nucleotides match TRBD2. Sequenced: peripheral blood. The CDR3 loop reads CASSLREGDEQFF. The CDR3 DNA reads as TGTGCCAGCAGTTTACGGGAGGGTGACGAGCAGTTCTTC.